Listed below are T cell receptor beta chains from one sample, sequenced in a study of cytomegalovirus exposure and HLA in healthy donors. Sequencing was performed with immunoSEQ multiplex PCR; in TCRdb, only in-frame clones are kept and a portion is missing. Of around 150,000 clones in the sample, approximately 77% were seen once. What was sequenced was PBMCs. These receptors were collected from a man in his thirties or forties in good health and CMV-seronegative. The CDR3 runs from the conserved cysteine through the conserved F or W. D genes are given only for firm matches. Clone size, where shown, is once, few, many, or a class for clones that have expanded.

D gene: NA; clone size: few; J gene: TRBJ2-5; V gene: TRBV10-1; CDR3 protein: CASSTRVEETQYF; CDR3 DNA: TGCGCCAGCAGCACCCGCGTCGAGGAGACCCAGTACTTC
D gene: NA; clone size: NA; J gene: TRBJ2-4; V gene: TRBV27; CDR3 protein: CASSWASPEENIQYF; CDR3 DNA: TGTGCCAGCAGTTGGGCTAGCCCGGAAGAAAACATTCAGTACTTC
D gene: TRBD2; clone size: NA; J gene: TRBJ2-5; V gene: TRBV13; CDR3 protein: CASSLVGEGPQETQYF; CDR3 DNA: TGTGCCAGCAGCTTAGTAGGGGAGGGACCGCAAGAGACCCAGTACTTC
D gene: TRBD1; clone size: NA; J gene: TRBJ2-1; V gene: TRBV29-1; CDR3 protein: CSVGDRSYNEQFF; CDR3 DNA: TGCAGCGTTGGGGACAGATCCTACAATGAGCAGTTCTTC
D gene: NA; clone size: NA; J gene: TRBJ2-7; V gene: TRBV9; CDR3 protein: CASSVAPDSEQYF; CDR3 DNA: TGTGCCAGCAGCGTAGCCCCTGACTCCGAGCAGTACTTC
D gene: NA; clone size: NA; J gene: TRBJ2-7; V gene: TRBV30; CDR3 protein: CAWTTGAGAYEQYF; CDR3 DNA: TGTGCCTGGACCACGGGAGCAGGAGCCTACGAGCAGTACTTC
D gene: TRBD2; clone size: NA; J gene: TRBJ2-1; V gene: TRBV7-9; CDR3 protein: CACTMTRGVSSYNEQFF; CDR3 DNA: TGTGCCTGTACGATGACGCGGGGGGTGAGCTCCTACAATGAGCAGTTCTTC
D gene: NA; clone size: NA; J gene: TRBJ1-1; V gene: TRBV6-1; CDR3 protein: CASSGRGEMNTEAFF; CDR3 DNA: TGTGCCAGCAGTGGAAGGGGTGAAATGAACACTGAAGCTTTCTTT
D gene: TRBD1; clone size: NA; J gene: TRBJ2-6; V gene: TRBV9; CDR3 protein: CASSAPTGPAGANVLTF; CDR3 DNA: TGTGCCAGCAGCGCCCCGACAGGGCCCGCTGGGGCCAACGTCCTGACTTTC
D gene: TRBD1; clone size: NA; J gene: TRBJ2-7; V gene: TRBV11-2; CDR3 protein: CASSPTGGWPYEQYF; CDR3 DNA: TGTGCCAGCAGCCCCACAGGGGGCTGGCCCTACGAGCAGTACTTC
D gene: NA; clone size: NA; J gene: TRBJ2-6; V gene: TRBV27; CDR3 protein: CASSLAMAAGVLTF; CDR3 DNA: TGTGCCAGCAGTTTAGCAATGGCAGCAGGCGTCCTGACTTTC
D gene: TRBD1; clone size: NA; J gene: TRBJ1-2; V gene: TRBV6-5; CDR3 protein: CASGSGQGAVGYTF; CDR3 DNA: TGTGCCAGCGGGTCGGGACAGGGGGCCGTAGGCTACACCTTC
D gene: TRBD2; clone size: NA; J gene: TRBJ2-5; V gene: TRBV15; CDR3 protein: CATSRPDGTSGFQETQYF; CDR3 DNA: TGTGCCACCAGCAGACCCGACGGGACTAGCGGATTCCAAGAGACCCAGTACTTC
D gene: TRBD2; clone size: NA; J gene: TRBJ2-3; V gene: TRBV5-6; CDR3 protein: CASSLRTSGSTDTQYF; CDR3 DNA: TGTGCCAGCAGCTTGCGGACTAGCGGAAGCACAGATACGCAGTATTTT
D gene: TRBD2; clone size: NA; J gene: TRBJ2-1; V gene: TRBV7-9; CDR3 protein: CASSPRGGSYNEQFF; CDR3 DNA: TGTGCCAGCAGCCCGCGCGGGGGCTCCTACAATGAGCAGTTCTTC
D gene: TRBD1; clone size: few; J gene: TRBJ2-3; V gene: TRBV2; CDR3 protein: CATKDRGRDTQYF; CDR3 DNA: TGTGCCACCAAGGACAGGGGTAGGGATACGCAGTATTTT
D gene: TRBD2; clone size: NA; J gene: TRBJ2-3; V gene: TRBV7-3; CDR3 protein: CASSVGLAPFSTDTQYF; CDR3 DNA: TGTGCCAGCAGCGTGGGACTAGCACCTTTTAGCACAGATACGCAGTATTTT
D gene: TRBD1; clone size: few; J gene: TRBJ1-1; V gene: TRBV7-8; CDR3 protein: CASSFWTGGTEAFF; CDR3 DNA: TGTGCCAGCAGCTTTTGGACAGGTGGGACTGAAGCTTTCTTT
D gene: NA; clone size: NA; J gene: TRBJ2-1; V gene: TRBV7-7; CDR3 protein: CASSLETGLNEQFF; CDR3 DNA: TGTGCTAGCAGCTTAGAAACAGGCCTCAATGAGCAGTTCTTC
D gene: TRBD1; clone size: NA; J gene: TRBJ1-1; V gene: TRBV27; CDR3 protein: CASKPEGGAEAFF; CDR3 DNA: TGTGCCAGCAAACCCGAAGGGGGCGCTGAAGCTTTCTTT
D gene: TRBD2; clone size: NA; J gene: TRBJ2-3; V gene: TRBV4-2; CDR3 protein: CASSQDPWTSGSTDTQYF; CDR3 DNA: TGTGCCAGCAGCCAAGACCCCTGGACTAGCGGAAGCACAGATACGCAGTATTTT
D gene: NA; clone size: NA; J gene: TRBJ2-5; V gene: TRBV5-8; CDR3 protein: CASSHEAGALQETQYF; CDR3 DNA: TGTGCCAGCAGCCACGAGGCAGGGGCCCTCCAAGAGACCCAGTACTTC
D gene: TRBD1; clone size: NA; J gene: TRBJ1-5; V gene: TRBV5-1; CDR3 protein: CASSTGDGNQPQHF; CDR3 DNA: TGCGCCAGCAGTACAGGGGACGGCAATCAGCCCCAGCATTTT
D gene: NA; clone size: NA; J gene: TRBJ1-5; V gene: TRBV7-9; CDR3 protein: CASSLGPGDNQPQHF; CDR3 DNA: TGTGCCAGCAGCTTAGGCCCCGGAGACAATCAGCCCCAGCATTTT
D gene: NA; clone size: NA; J gene: TRBJ1-1; V gene: TRBV2; CDR3 protein: CASNPRAGRFSEAFF; CDR3 DNA: TGTGCCAGCAACCCCCGGGCGGGCAGGTTCAGTGAAGCTTTCTTT
D gene: NA; clone size: NA; J gene: TRBJ2-7; V gene: TRBV19; CDR3 protein: CASSEGSGYEQYF; CDR3 DNA: TGTGCCAGTAGTGAGGGTAGCGGCTACGAGCAGTACTTC
D gene: TRBD2; clone size: few; J gene: TRBJ2-3; V gene: TRBV5-5; CDR3 protein: CASSWGGLAGGMIKQYF; CDR3 DNA: TGTGCCAGCAGCTGGGGCGGACTAGCGGGAGGGATGATAAAGCAGTATTTT
D gene: NA; clone size: NA; J gene: TRBJ1-2; V gene: TRBV5-4; CDR3 protein: CASSLPGDKGYGYTF; CDR3 DNA: TGTGCCAGCAGCTTGCCAGGGGATAAGGGATATGGCTACACCTTC
D gene: TRBD2; clone size: NA; J gene: TRBJ2-1; V gene: TRBV11-2; CDR3 protein: CASSARLAGVYNEQFF; CDR3 DNA: TGTGCCAGCAGCGCCCGACTAGCGGGAGTCTACAATGAGCAGTTCTTC